This T cell receptor beta chain is drawn from a study of identical twins. CDR3 length equals 13 residues. With 7 bases removed from V and 4 bases from J, the gap between germline ends came to 11 bases. Looked up from germline, CDR1 is ENHRY and CDR2 is SYGVKD. A single record per CDR3 protein comes from TCRdb applying MiXCR to the 5' RACE reads. The sample contains about 920,000 distinct CDR3 sequences, over 9% of which appear only once. Details on this clonotype: Antigen: not known.

Study results and limitations: A lower insertion count was a feature of abundant cord blood beta clonotypes, with no such feature in memory repertoires.

This same sample was also part of a study on yellow fever vaccine responses in identical twins. As reported in that work: A vaccine T cell response that seemed partly convergent and partly personalized was reported in twins.

Material for sequencing was PBMCs. This sequence joins TRBV10-3 and TRBJ1-5; no clear D. The TCR sequence derives from a woman aged 18-29 years in good health. The CDR3 bases are TGTGCCATCACGGGTAGTTTGAATCAGCCCCAGCATTTT. Residues: CAITGSLNQPQHF.